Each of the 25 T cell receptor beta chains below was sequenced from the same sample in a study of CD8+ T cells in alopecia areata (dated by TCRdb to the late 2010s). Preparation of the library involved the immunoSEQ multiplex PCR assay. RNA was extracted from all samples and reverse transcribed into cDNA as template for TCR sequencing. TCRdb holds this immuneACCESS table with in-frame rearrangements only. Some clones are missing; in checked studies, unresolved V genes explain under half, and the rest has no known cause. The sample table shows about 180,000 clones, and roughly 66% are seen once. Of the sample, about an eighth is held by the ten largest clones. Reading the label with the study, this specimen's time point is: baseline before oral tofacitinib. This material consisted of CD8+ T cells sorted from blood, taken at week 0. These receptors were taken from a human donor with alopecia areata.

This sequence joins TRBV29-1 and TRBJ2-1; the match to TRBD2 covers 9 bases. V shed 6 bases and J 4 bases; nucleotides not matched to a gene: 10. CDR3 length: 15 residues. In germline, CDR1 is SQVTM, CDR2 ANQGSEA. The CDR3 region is CSVPRLAVIYNEQFF. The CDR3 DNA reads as TGCAGCGTGCCCCGACTAGCGGTAATATACAATGAGCAGTTCTTC.

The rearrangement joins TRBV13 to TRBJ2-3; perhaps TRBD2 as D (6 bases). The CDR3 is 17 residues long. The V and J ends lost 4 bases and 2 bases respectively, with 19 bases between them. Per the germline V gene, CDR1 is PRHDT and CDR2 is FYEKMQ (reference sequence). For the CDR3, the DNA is TGTGCCAGCAGCTCCCAGGGCACGGGACTCACCACAGATACGCAGTATTTT. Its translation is CASSSQGTGLTTDTQYF.

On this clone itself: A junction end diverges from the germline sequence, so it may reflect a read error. This CDR3 reads CSVEDREGQKF. The CDR3 region has the DNA TGCAGCGTTGAAGATCGCGAGGGCCAAAAATTT. The chain recombines TRBV29-1 with TRBJ1-1; D remains ambiguous. The CDR3 runs to 11 residues. The germline V gene encodes CDR1 SQVTM and CDR2 ANQGSEA.

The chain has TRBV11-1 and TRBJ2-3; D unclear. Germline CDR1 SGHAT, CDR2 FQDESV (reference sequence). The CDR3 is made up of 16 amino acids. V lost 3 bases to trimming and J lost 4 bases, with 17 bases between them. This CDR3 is CASSFFGRNPADTQYF. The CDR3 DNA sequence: TGTGCCAGCAGCTTTTTTGGACGCAATCCCGCAGATACGCAGTATTTT.

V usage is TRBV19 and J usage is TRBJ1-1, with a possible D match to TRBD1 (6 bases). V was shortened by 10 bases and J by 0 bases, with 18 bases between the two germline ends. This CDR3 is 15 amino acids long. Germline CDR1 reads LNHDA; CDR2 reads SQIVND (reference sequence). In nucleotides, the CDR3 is TGTGCCACCAGGGGAAGGGATTTCATGAACACTGAAGCTTTCTTT. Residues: CATRGRDFMNTEAFF.

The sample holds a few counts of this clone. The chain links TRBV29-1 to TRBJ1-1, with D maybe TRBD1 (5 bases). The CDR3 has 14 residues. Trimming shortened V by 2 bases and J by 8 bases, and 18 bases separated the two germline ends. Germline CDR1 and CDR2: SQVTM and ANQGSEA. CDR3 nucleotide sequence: TGCAGCGTTGAAACAGAGGCAGGGAGTTGGGAAGCTTTCTTT. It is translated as CSVETEAGSWEAFF.

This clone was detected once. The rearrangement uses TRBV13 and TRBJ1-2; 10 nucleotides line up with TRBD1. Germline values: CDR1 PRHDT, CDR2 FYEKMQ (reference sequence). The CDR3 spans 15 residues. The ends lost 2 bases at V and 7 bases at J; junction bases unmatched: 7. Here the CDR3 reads CASSLQDRGVVGYTF. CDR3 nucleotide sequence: TGTGCCAGCAGCTTACAGGACAGGGGGGTTGTTGGCTACACCTTC.

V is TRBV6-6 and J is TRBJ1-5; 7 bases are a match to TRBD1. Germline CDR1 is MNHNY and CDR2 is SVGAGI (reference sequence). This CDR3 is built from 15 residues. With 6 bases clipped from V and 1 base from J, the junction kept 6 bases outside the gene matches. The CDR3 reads CASRGEGASNQPQHF. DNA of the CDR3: TGTGCCAGCAGGGGGGAGGGGGCGAGCAATCAGCCCCAGCATTTT.

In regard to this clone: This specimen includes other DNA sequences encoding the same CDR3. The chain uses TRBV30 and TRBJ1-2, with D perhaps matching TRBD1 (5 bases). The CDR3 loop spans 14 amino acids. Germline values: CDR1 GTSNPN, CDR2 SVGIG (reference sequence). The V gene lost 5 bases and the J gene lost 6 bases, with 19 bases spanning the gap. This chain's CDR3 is CAWDDPGQGNGYTF. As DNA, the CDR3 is TGTGCCTGGGACGATCCGGGGCAGGGTAATGGCTACACCTTC.

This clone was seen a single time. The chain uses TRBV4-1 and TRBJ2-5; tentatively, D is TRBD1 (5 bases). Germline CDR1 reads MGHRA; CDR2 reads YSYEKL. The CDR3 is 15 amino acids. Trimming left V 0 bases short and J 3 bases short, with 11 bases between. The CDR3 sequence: CASSQDQGMKETQYF. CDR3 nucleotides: TGCGCCAGCAGCCAAGATCAGGGTATGAAAGAGACCCAGTACTTC.

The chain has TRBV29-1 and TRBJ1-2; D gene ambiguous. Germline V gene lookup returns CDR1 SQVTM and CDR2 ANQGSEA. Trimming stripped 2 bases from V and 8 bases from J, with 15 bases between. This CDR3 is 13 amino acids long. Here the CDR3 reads CSVELGRSWGYTF. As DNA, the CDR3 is TGCAGCGTTGAACTCGGACGGTCATGGGGCTACACCTTC.

CDR3 sequence (DNA): TGTGCCTGGAGTGTAGGGACAGGGAGAGAAAAACTGTTTTTT. Translating gives CAWSVGTGREKLFF. The V gene is TRBV30, the J gene TRBJ1-4; 9 nucleotides line up with TRBD1. There are 14 residues in the CDR3. Trimming cost V 0 bases and J 8 bases; bases outside gene matches: 4. The V gene's germline CDR1 is GTSNPN and CDR2 SVGIG (reference sequence).

The CDR3 protein is CASSLYGWGTEAFF. Here the CDR3 DNA reads TGTGCCAGCAGCTTATATGGGTGGGGCACTGAAGCTTTCTTT. The gene calls are TRBV7-3 and TRBJ1-1, with D hard to call. The CDR3 consists of 14 residues. The ends were cut back, 2 bases at V and 4 bases at J, with 11 bases in the middle. Germline CDR1 and CDR2: SGHTA and FQGTGA.

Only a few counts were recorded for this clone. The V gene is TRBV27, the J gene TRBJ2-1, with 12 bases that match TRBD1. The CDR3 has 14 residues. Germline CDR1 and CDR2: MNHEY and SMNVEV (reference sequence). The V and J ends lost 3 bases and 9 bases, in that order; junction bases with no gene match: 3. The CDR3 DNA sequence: TGTGCCAGCAGTTTTGGGACAGGGGGCTTTGAGCAGTTCTTC. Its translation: CASSFGTGGFEQFF.

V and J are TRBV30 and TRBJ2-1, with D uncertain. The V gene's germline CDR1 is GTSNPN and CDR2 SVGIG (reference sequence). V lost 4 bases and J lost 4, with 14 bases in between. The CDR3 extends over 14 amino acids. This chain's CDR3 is CAWMPGSGYNEQFF. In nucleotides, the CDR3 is TGTGCCTGGATGCCGGGTTCAGGATACAATGAGCAGTTCTTC.

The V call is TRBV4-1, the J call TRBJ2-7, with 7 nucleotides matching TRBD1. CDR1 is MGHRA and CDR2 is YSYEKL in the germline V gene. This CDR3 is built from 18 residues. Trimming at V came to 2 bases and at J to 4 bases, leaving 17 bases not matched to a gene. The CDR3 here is CASSQFILFGTATYEQYF. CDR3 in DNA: TGCGCCAGCAGCCAATTTATTCTTTTCGGGACAGCTACGTACGAGCAGTACTTC.

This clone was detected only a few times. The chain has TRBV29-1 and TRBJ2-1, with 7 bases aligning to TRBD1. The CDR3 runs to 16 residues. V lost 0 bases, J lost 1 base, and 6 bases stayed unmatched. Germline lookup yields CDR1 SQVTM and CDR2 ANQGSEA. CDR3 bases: TGCAGCGTTGAAGATATAACAGGGGAATCCTACAATGAGCAGTTCTTC. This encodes CSVEDITGESYNEQFF.

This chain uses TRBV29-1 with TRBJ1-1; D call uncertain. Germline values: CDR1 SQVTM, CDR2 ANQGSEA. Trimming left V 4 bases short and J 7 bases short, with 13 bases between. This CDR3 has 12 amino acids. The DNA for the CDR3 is TGCAGCGTTGGGAGCCCTGGGATTGAAGCTTTCTTT. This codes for CSVGSPGIEAFF.

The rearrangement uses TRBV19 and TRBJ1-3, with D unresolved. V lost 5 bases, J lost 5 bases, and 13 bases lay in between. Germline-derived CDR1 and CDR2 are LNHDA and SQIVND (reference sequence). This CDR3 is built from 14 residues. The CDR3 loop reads CASSPTGRRNTIYF. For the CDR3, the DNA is TGTGCCAGTAGTCCGACCGGTCGAAGAAACACCATATATTTT. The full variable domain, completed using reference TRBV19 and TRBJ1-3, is DGGITQSPKYLFRKEGQNVTLSCEQNLNHDAMYWYRQDPGQGLRLIYYSQIVNDFQKGDIAEGYSVSREKKESFPLTVTSAQKNPTAFYLCASSPTGRRNTIYFGEGSWLTVV.

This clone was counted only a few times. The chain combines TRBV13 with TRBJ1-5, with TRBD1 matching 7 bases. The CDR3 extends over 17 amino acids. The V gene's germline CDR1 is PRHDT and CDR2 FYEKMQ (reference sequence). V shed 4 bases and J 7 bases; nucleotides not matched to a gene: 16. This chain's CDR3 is CASSSRRTGGLGQPQHF. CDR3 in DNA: TGTGCCAGCAGCTCCAGACGGACAGGTGGATTGGGACAGCCCCAGCATTTT.

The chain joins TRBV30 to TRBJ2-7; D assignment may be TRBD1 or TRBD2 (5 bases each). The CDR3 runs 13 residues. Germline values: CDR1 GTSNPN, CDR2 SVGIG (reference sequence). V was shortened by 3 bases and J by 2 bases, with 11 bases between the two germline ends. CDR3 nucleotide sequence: TGTGCCTGGAGCGAACTAGGGGCCTACGAGCAGTACTTC. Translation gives CAWSELGAYEQYF.

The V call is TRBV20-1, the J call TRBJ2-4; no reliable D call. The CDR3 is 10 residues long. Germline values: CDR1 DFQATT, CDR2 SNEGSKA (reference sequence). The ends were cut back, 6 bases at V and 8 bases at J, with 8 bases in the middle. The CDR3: CSATTYIQYF. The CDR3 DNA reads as TGCAGTGCGACCACGTACATTCAGTACTTC.

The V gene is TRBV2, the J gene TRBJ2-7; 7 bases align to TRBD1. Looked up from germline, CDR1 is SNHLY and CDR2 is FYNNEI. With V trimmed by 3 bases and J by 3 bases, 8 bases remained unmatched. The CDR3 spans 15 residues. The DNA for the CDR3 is TGTGCCAGCAGTGAGTTACAGGGGATAGTCTACGAGCAGTACTTC. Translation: CASSELQGIVYEQYF.

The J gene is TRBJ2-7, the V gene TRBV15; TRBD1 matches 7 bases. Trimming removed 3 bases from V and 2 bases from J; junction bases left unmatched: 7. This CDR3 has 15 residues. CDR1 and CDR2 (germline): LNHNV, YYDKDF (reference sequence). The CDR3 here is CATSSTGERAYEQYF. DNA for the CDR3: TGTGCCACCAGCAGTACAGGGGAGAGGGCCTACGAGCAGTACTTC.

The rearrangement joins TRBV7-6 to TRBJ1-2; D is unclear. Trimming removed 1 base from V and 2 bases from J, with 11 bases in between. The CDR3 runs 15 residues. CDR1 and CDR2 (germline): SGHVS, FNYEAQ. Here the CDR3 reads CASSLEQSPNYGYTF. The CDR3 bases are TGTGCCAGCAGCTTAGAACAGAGCCCAAACTATGGCTACACCTTC.